These 17 T cell receptor beta chains were all obtained from the same sample, sequenced in a study of shared clonotypes between healthy human individuals. Assay used: immunoSEQ multiplex PCR; TCRdb lists only in-frame clones, some missing. The sample holds roughly 1.5 million clones, 98% seen once. Specimen: naive CD4+ T cells sorted from blood. As to subset: CD45RA+ positively selected. The source of these receptors is a man in his thirties or forties in good health.

This sequence joins TRBV18 and TRBJ1-1; D is uncertain. This CDR3 region has 15 residues. Trimming took off 3 bases at V and 2 bases at J, with 13 bases between the two ends. Germline V CDR1 and CDR2: KGHSH, LQKENI. The CDR3 sequence is CASSPGTEVNTEAFF. In nucleotides, the CDR3 is TGTGCCAGCTCACCCGGCACCGAAGTAAACACTGAAGCTTTCTTT.

CDR3 loop: CATRTGTNEKLFF. The CDR3 DNA reads TGTGCCACGCGGACAGGGACTAATGAAAAACTGTTTTTT. The chain couples TRBV6-6 to TRBJ1-4; 8 bases agree with TRBD1. The CDR3 spans 13 residues. Germline-derived CDR1 and CDR2 are MNHNY and SVGAGI (reference sequence). Trimming removed 10 bases from V and 2 bases from J; junction bases left unmatched: 3.

This clone appeared once. Other DNA sequences in the sample encode the same CDR3. The rearrangement links TRBV9 to TRBJ2-1; TRBD2 agrees at 8 bases. Germline V gene sequence: CDR1 SGDLS, CDR2 YYNGEE. The ends lost 2 bases at V and 3 bases at J; junction bases unmatched: 1. The CDR3 length is 14 residues. The CDR3 DNA is TGTGCCAGCAGCGTCCGGGAGGGCTACAATGAGCAGTTCTTC. Its protein is CASSVREGYNEQFF.

The genes are TRBV9 and TRBJ2-2; the D is unclear. Germline CDR1 is SGDLS and CDR2 is YYNGEE. Between the trimmed V and J ends, which lost 2 bases and 7 bases, there was a span of 9 bases. This CDR3 is 13 amino acids long. The CDR3 DNA sequence: TGTGCCAGCAGCGTTCGGGCGATCGGGGAGCTGTTTTTT. This codes for CASSVRAIGELFF.

Turning to this clone: Germline is not matched at one junction end, which may reflect a read error. CDR3 amino acids: CSVEPGIF. The CDR3 DNA follows: TGCAGCGTTGAACCTGGGATCTTT. The chain links TRBV29-1 to TRBJ1-3, with unresolved D. CDR3 size: 8 residues. CDR1 is SQVTM, CDR2 ANQGSEA, per germline.

This chain joins TRBV7-6 and TRBJ2-7, with 8 bases that match TRBD2. There are 14 residues in the CDR3. The ends lost 3 bases at V and 2 bases at J; junction bases unmatched: 3. CDR1 is SGHVS, CDR2 FNYEAQ, per germline. Here the CDR3 reads CASSFGGAPYEQYF. CDR3 DNA sequence: TGTGCCAGCAGCTTCGGGGGGGCCCCCTACGAGCAGTACTTC.

This clone was observed a single time. This rearrangement joins TRBV4-1 to TRBJ2-7, with D perhaps TRBD2 (5 bases). The CDR3 is made up of 14 amino acids. The germline V and J ends were trimmed by 4 bases and 3 bases, with 13 bases remaining between them. Germline loops: CDR1 MGHRA, CDR2 YSYEKL. For the CDR3, the DNA is TGCGCCAGCAGCCCCCCCCTAGGGAGCTACGAGCAGTACTTC. Translation gives CASSPPLGSYEQYF.

The J gene is TRBJ2-7, the V gene TRBV19; TRBD1 agrees at 9 bases. With V trimmed by 5 bases and J by 4 bases, 6 bases remained unmatched. This CDR3 is 14 amino acids long. Germline-derived CDR1 and CDR2 are LNHDA and SQIVND (reference sequence). The chain's CDR3 is CASSGTGIRYEQYF. The CDR3 coding sequence is TGTGCCAGTAGTGGGACAGGGATTCGTTACGAGCAGTACTTC.

In DNA form, the CDR3 reads TGCGCCAGCAGCTTGGAGCTAGTAGCCAATGAGCAGTTCTTC. This gives the protein CASSLELVANEQFF. V gene TRBV5-1 combines with J gene TRBJ2-1; D call uncertain. This CDR3 comprises 14 residues. CDR1 and CDR2 (germline): SGHRS, YFSETQ. V lost 0 bases to trimming and J lost 6 bases, with 10 bases between them.

This chain links TRBV5-1 with TRBJ2-3; the match to TRBD2 covers 7 bases. Germline-derived CDR1 and CDR2 are SGHRS and YFSETQ. V shed 4 bases and J 2 bases; nucleotides not matched to a gene: 4. CDR3 length equals 14 residues. CDR3 in amino acids: CASSIGRITDTQYF. The DNA for the CDR3 is TGCGCCAGCAGCATCGGGAGGATCACAGATACGCAGTATTTT.

In its sample, this clone was seen once. The gene calls are TRBV7-6 and TRBJ2-1; D gene uncertain. Trimming took off 2 bases at V and 7 bases at J, with 6 bases between the two ends. The CDR3 length is 12 residues. Germline V lookup: CDR1 SGHVS, CDR2 FNYEAQ. CDR3: CASSLRINEQFF. In DNA, the CDR3 is TGTGCCAGCAGCTTACGGATTAATGAGCAGTTCTTC.

V gene TRBV7-6 combines with J gene TRBJ2-5; 7 bases fit TRBD2. In germline, CDR1 is SGHVS, CDR2 FNYEAQ. This CDR3 is built from 16 residues. Trimming at V came to 1 base and at J to 5 bases, leaving 10 bases not matched to a gene. The CDR3 coding sequence is TGTGCCAGCAGCTTAGTGGGGGGGAGTCATACGGAGACCCAGTACTTC. It specifies CASSLVGGSHTETQYF.

V and J are TRBV13 and TRBJ1-2; 7 bases agree with TRBD1. This CDR3 spans 14 amino acids. Germline V gene data show CDR1 as PRHDT and CDR2 as FYEKMQ (reference sequence). Germline trimming cut 6 bases from V and 4 bases from J; bases unmatched to any gene: 8. The DNA for the CDR3 is TGTGCCAGCAGTAACGACAGGGCGGTCTATGGCTACACCTTC. It codes for CASSNDRAVYGYTF. Together with reference TRBV13 and TRBJ1-2, the CDR3 gives the full variable domain: AAGVIQSPRHLIKEKRETATLKCYPIPRHDTVYWYQQGPGQDPQFLISFYEKMQSDKGSIPDRFSAQQFSDYHSELNMSSLELGDSALYFCASSNDRAVYGYTFGSGTRLTVV.

This rearrangement joins TRBV5-6 to TRBJ2-7; D may be TRBD1 (6 bases). This CDR3 has 13 amino acids. Deletions cut 2 bases from V and 3 bases from J, with 9 bases between. CDR1 SGHDT and CDR2 YYEEEE come from the germline V gene. The CDR3 DNA reads as TGTGCCAGCAGCTTAAAGGACAGCTACGAGCAGTACTTC. Amino acid sequence: CASSLKDSYEQYF. Complete variable domain (other parts from reference TRBV5-6 and TRBJ2-7): DAGVTQSPTHLIKTRGQQVTLRCSPKSGHDTVSWYQQALGQGPQFIFQYYEEEERQRGNFPDRFSGHQFPNYSSELNVNALLLGDSALYLCASSLKDSYEQYFGPGTRLTVT.

The gene calls are TRBV27 and TRBJ2-5; TRBD2 aligns across 8 bases. V lost 3 bases and J lost 1; bases outside the gene matches: 10. Per germline, CDR1 MNHEY and CDR2 SMNVEV (reference sequence). This CDR3 is built from 17 residues. The CDR3 protein is CASSLEWRGVPQETQYF. Written as DNA, the CDR3 is TGTGCCAGCAGTTTGGAGTGGCGGGGGGTACCCCAAGAGACCCAGTACTTC.

The chain is built from TRBV5-1 and TRBJ1-4; D uncertain. Germline values: CDR1 SGHRS, CDR2 YFSETQ. The length of the CDR3 is 12 residues. V lost 7 bases, J lost 12 bases, and 16 bases lay in between. As DNA, the CDR3 is TGCGCCAGCTGGGGAGAAGTTGGGGAACTGTTTTTT. Its translation is CASWGEVGELFF.

This chain links TRBV9 with TRBJ2-1; 7 bases align to TRBD2. The V gene's germline CDR1 is SGDLS and CDR2 YYNGEE. The J segment lost 11 bases and the V segment lost 4 bases, leaving 6 bases of the junction unmatched. The CDR3 runs to 12 residues. This chain's CDR3 is CASSSRGSKQFF. The CDR3 region has the DNA TGTGCCAGCAGCTCCCGCGGGAGTAAGCAGTTCTTC.